This T cell receptor (beta chain) originates from a study of PD-L1 blockade in urothelial cancer. The overall study: Investigators checked blood 3 weeks (second dose) and 6 weeks after treatment start.

The assay was immunoSEQ multiplex PCR, and TCRdb's table has in-frame clones only and misses some. The data hold tens of thousands of clones, with almost 85% observed a single time. Regarding this clone: The target antigen is unknown.

Trimming took 5 bases from V and 2 from J; bases not matched to a gene: 7. This CDR3 contains 16 residues. CDR1 is SGHVS, CDR2 FNYEAQ, per germline. Findings and limits, study-wide: Clones that were tumor-associated expanded more in the blood of durable-benefit patients at 3 weeks.

Patients were diagnosed with urothelial carcinoma, either locally advanced or metastatic. The chain combines TRBV7-6 with TRBJ2-2, with TRBD2 matching 8 bases. The sequence derives from a man aged 70-80 years with urothelial cancer. The sample in question was PBMCs, obtained around atezolizumab (anti-PD-L1) treatment. CDR3 nucleotide sequence: TGTGCCAGCAGCCCCGGGGGGGCCTTAAACACCGGGGAGCTGTTTTTT. Its protein is CASSPGGALNTGELFF.